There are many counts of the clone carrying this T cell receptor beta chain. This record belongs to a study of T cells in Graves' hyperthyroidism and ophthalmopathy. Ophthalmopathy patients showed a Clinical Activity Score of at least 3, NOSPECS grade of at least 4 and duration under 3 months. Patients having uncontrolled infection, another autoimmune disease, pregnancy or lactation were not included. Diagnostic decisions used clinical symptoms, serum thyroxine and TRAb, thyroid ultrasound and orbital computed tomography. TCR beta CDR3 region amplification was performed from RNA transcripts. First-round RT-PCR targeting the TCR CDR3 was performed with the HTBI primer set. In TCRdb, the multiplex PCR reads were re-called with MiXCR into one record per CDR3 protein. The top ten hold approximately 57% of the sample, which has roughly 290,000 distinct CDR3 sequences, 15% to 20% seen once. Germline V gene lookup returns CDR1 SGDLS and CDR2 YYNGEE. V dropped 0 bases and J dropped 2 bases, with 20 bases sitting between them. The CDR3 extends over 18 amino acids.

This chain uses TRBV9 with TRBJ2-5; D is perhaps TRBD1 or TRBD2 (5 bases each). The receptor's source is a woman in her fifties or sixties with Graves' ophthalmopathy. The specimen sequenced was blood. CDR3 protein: CASSVGRGSSGVQETQYF. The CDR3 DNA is TGTGCCAGCAGCGTAGGAAGGGGATCATCCGGGGTTCAAGAGACCCAGTACTTC.